This is a list of T cell receptor beta chains from one sample in a study of technical replicates of blood from a handful of donors. Assay used: immunoSEQ multiplex PCR; TCRdb lists only in-frame clones, some missing. Among tens of thousands of clones listed, 70% to 90% were seen once. Input material: PBMCs. The receptors come from a human donor in good health. Some clones in this sample may be carry-over from other donors' samples. CDR3s include the opening cysteine and the closing phenylalanine or tryptophan. D genes are given only for firm matches. Not all rows give a size; the values are once, few, many and, for expanded clones, a class.

d_gene,abundance,j_gene,v_gene,CDR3aa,CDR3nt
TRBD1,.,TRBJ1-5,TRBV19,CASSGTGANQPQHF,TGTGCCAGTAGTGGGACAGGGGCCAATCAGCCCCAGCATTTT
.,.,TRBJ2-4,TRBV30,CAWSGQLLAKNIQYF,TGTGCCTGGAGTGGTCAACTCCTAGCCAAAAACATTCAGTACTTC
TRBD2,.,TRBJ2-3,TRBV7-9,CASSLIAGGPSGTDTQYF,TGTGCCAGCAGCTTAATCGCGGGAGGGCCTTCTGGCACAGATACGCAGTATTTT
TRBD2,.,TRBJ2-3,TRBV5-1,CASSPLAGGGTDTQYF,TGCGCCAGCAGCCCTCTAGCGGGGGGTGGCACAGATACGCAGTATTTT
.,medium-sized,TRBJ2-7,TRBV10-3,CATGVPGVKAYEQYF,TGTGCCACCGGGGTCCCAGGGGTTAAAGCCTACGAGCAGTACTTC
TRBD1,once,TRBJ2-7,TRBV7-2,CASSFPSQGANTYEQYF,TGTGCCAGCAGCTTCCCGTCACAGGGGGCCAATACCTACGAGCAGTACTTC
.,.,TRBJ2-3,TRBV30,CACDQGGSTDTQYF,TGTGCCTGCGACCAAGGCGGGAGCACAGATACGCAGTATTTT
TRBD1,.,TRBJ1-2,TRBV12-5,CASGLPMLGTANYGYTF,TGTGCTAGTGGTTTGCCAATGTTAGGGACAGCTAACTATGGCTACACCTTC
.,.,TRBJ1-5,TRBV2,CASSASYGNQPQHF,TGTGCCAGCAGTGCCAGTTATGGCAATCAGCCCCAGCATTTT
TRBD2,once,TRBJ2-2,TRBV11-3,CASSSGLAGVTGELFF,TGTGCCAGCAGCTCGGGACTAGCGGGAGTTACCGGGGAGCTGTTTTTT
TRBD1,.,TRBJ1-2,TRBV6-5,CASSFRDRWSGYTF,TGTGCCAGCAGTTTCCGGGACAGGTGGTCTGGCTACACCTTC
.,once,TRBJ1-5,TRBV2,CASGRIVGGSNQPQHF,TGTGCCAGCGGGAGGATCGTCGGGGGTAGCAATCAGCCCCAGCATTTT
.,.,TRBJ2-7,TRBV19,CASSTEEGRSDEQYF,TGTGCCAGTAGTACCGAGGAGGGGAGGAGCGACGAGCAGTACTTC
.,.,TRBJ1-5,TRBV10-3,CAISPQGTNQPQHF,TGTGCCATCAGTCCTCAGGGAACTAATCAGCCCCAGCATTTT
.,once,TRBJ2-1,TRBV11-1,CASSPQGKSNEQFF,TGTGCCAGCAGTCCGCAGGGAAAGTCCAATGAGCAGTTCTTC
.,.,TRBJ2-2,TRBV4-2,CASSQGTVNTGELFF,TGTGCCAGCAGCCAAGGGACAGTGAACACCGGGGAGCTGTTTTTT
.,.,TRBJ2-3,TRBV7-2,CASSSDSWTFNTQYF,TGTGCCAGCAGCTCTGACAGCTGGACGTTCAATACGCAGTATTTT
TRBD1,.,TRBJ2-7,TRBV28,CASRSAGQGIYEQYF,TGTGCCAGCAGATCGGCGGGACAGGGGATCTACGAGCAGTACTTC
TRBD1,.,TRBJ1-4,TRBV5-1,CASNTGTVREKLFF,TGCGCCAGTAATACAGGGACAGTACGTGAAAAACTGTTTTTT
TRBD2,.,TRBJ2-7,TRBV15,CATSPGLAGNYEQYF,TGTGCCACCAGCCCAGGACTAGCGGGAAACTACGAGCAGTACTTC
TRBD2,.,TRBJ2-1,TRBV4-2,CASSQGAASGVYNEQFF,TGTGCCAGCAGCCAAGGGGCTGCTAGCGGAGTATACAATGAGCAGTTCTTC
TRBD1,.,TRBJ1-3,TRBV19,CASSILTGAGNTIYF,TGTGCCAGTAGTATTCTGACAGGGGCTGGAAACACCATATATTTT
.,.,TRBJ2-1,TRBV14,CASSFSRVSYEQFF,TGTGCCAGCAGCTTTAGCCGCGTCAGTTATGAGCAGTTCTTC
.,.,TRBJ1-1,TRBV7-9,CASKRGGRNTEAFF,TGTGCCAGCAAACGGGGAGGGAGGAACACTGAAGCTTTCTTT
TRBD1,.,TRBJ2-2,TRBV27,CASSPPGTGRGTGELFF,TGTGCCAGCAGTCCCCCAGGGACAGGAAGAGGCACCGGGGAGCTGTTTTTT
.,.,TRBJ1-6,TRBV6-5,CASSSTRDSPLHF,TGTGCCAGCAGTTCCACCAGGGATTCACCCCTCCACTTT
TRBD2,.,TRBJ2-3,TRBV6-1,CASSETLLAGRTDTQYF,TGTGCCAGCAGTGAAACCCTTTTAGCGGGGCGCACAGATACGCAGTATTTT
.,.,TRBJ1-1,TRBV30,CAWNIGQIEAFF,TGTGCCTGGAATATAGGACAGATTGAAGCTTTCTTT
.,.,TRBJ1-2,TRBV2,CASSERGGGYTF,TGTGCCAGCAGTGAAAGGGGAGGGGGCTACACCTTC
TRBD2,medium-sized,TRBJ2-1,TRBV5-1,CASTLAGGYNEQFF,TGCGCCAGCACCTTAGCGGGGGGCTACAATGAGCAGTTCTTC
TRBD2,.,TRBJ2-5,TRBV7-7,CASSEKGLAGETQYF,TGTGCCAGCAGCGAAAAAGGACTAGCGGGGGAGACCCAGTACTTC
TRBD2,.,TRBJ2-1,TRBV7-6,CASSFEAGGPYNEQFF,TGTGCCAGCAGCTTTGAGGCGGGGGGGCCTTACAATGAGCAGTTCTTC
.,.,TRBJ1-2,TRBV4-1,CASSRDTVDGYTF,TGCGCCAGCAGCCGGGACACCGTCGATGGCTACACCTTC
TRBD2,.,TRBJ2-4,TRBV11-1,CASSWGLGGSAKNIQYF,TGTGCCAGCAGCTGGGGCCTCGGCGGGAGTGCCAAAAACATTCAGTACTTC
.,.,TRBJ1-2,TRBV6-5,CASSYGQHYGYTF,TGTGCCAGCAGTTACGGGCAGCACTATGGCTACACCTTC
TRBD1,.,TRBJ2-7,TRBV10-3,CAIKSGQGGAYEQYF,TGTGCCATCAAGTCCGGACAGGGAGGAGCCTACGAGCAGTACTTC
.,.,TRBJ2-7,TRBV6-5,CASSSTTGEQYF,TGTGCCAGCAGTTCGACTACTGGGGAGCAGTACTTC
TRBD2,.,TRBJ2-3,TRBV4-3,CASSQDLLAGGITDTQYF,TGCGCCAGCAGCCAAGATCTACTAGCGGGGGGCATCACAGATACGCAGTATTTT
TRBD2,.,TRBJ2-1,TRBV4-3,CASSQGQASGNEQFF,TGCGCCAGCAGCCAAGGTCAGGCTAGCGGCAATGAGCAGTTCTTC
.,.,TRBJ1-2,TRBV4-1,CASSQFGGPANYGYTF,TGCGCCAGCAGCCAATTTGGAGGGCCGGCGAACTATGGCTACACCTTC
.,once,TRBJ1-5,TRBV6-6,CASSVVSWPQHF,TGTGCCAGCAGCGTCGTTTCCTGGCCCCAGCATTTT
TRBD1,.,TRBJ1-2,TRBV29-1,CSGGQGVGYTF,TGCAGCGGAGGACAGGGAGTCGGCTACACCTTC
.,.,TRBJ1-1,TRBV7-2,CASSVYSRMNTEAFF,TGTGCCAGCAGCGTTTATTCTAGGATGAACACTGAAGCTTTCTTT
TRBD2,.,TRBJ2-4,TRBV18,CASSPRSGGEESYKNIQYF,TGTGCCAGCTCACCTAGAAGCGGGGGGGAAGAATCTTACAAAAACATTCAGTACTTC